This T cell receptor beta chain was sequenced for a study of ipilimumab plus nivolumab after autologous stem cell transplantation. Looking at the study overall: Patients received a median of about five ipilimumab and 8 nivolumab doses.

Sequencing was performed with immunoSEQ multiplex PCR; in TCRdb, only in-frame clones are kept and a portion is missing. The sample records about 43,000 clones, 88% being singletons. Germline CDR1 reads MDHEN; CDR2 reads SYDVKM. The CDR3 is 13 amino acids. This sequence originates from a male donor with multiple myeloma. The sequencing here drew on PBMCs, taken in a trial of ipilimumab plus nivolumab as post-transplant consolidation. This rearrangement joins TRBV28 to TRBJ2-5; D possibly corresponds to TRBD1 (5 bases). The J call is doubtful: the DNA matches TRBJ2-7 better. The DNA for the CDR3 is TGTGCCAGCAGGCCGGCAGGGTCCTACGAGCAGTACTTC. The encoded protein is CASRPAGSYEQYF.